The source of this TCR beta chain is a study of shared clonotypes between healthy human individuals. Some clones are missing from TCRdb's copy, which holds only in-frame ones; the method was immunoSEQ multiplex PCR. The sample lists around 2,000,000 clones; 85% to 95% were seen once. The V end lost 9 bases, the J end lost 8 bases, and 11 bases lay between the germline ends. Germline V CDR1 and CDR2: LNHDA, SQIVND (reference sequence). The CDR3 has 11 residues. Cells designated naive CD8 were CD45RO-negative and were positively selected for CCR7, with terminally differentiated effector memory CD45RA+ cells excluded. This clone turned up a few times.

The chain carries TRBV19 and TRBJ2-1; D is perhaps TRBD2 (5 bases). The specimen sequenced was naive CD8+ T cells from PBMCs. The TCR was taken from a man younger than 35 in good health. Some clones in this sample may be carry-over from other donors' samples. In DNA, the CDR3 is TGTGCCAGCAGGTCGGGGTATGAGCAGTTCTTC. It encodes CASRSGYEQFF.